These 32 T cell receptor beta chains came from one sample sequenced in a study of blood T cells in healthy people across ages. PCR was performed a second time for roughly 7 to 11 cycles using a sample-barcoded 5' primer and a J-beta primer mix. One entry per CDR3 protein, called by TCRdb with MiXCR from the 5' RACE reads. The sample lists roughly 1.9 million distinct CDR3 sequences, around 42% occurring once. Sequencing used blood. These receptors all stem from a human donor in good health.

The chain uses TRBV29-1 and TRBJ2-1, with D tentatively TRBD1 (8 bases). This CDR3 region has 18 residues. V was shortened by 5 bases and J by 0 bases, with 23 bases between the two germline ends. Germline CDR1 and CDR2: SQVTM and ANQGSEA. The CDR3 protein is CSVSAGGGGHGSYNEQFF. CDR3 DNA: TGCAGCGTTTCAGCAGGGGGCGGGGGACACGGCTCCTACAATGAGCAGTTCTTC.

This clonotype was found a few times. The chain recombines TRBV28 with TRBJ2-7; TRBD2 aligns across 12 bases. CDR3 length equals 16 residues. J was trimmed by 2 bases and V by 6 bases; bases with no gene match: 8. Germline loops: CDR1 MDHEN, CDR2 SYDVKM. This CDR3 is CASSPQTSGGAYEQYF. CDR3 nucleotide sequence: TGTGCCAGCAGCCCCCAGACTAGCGGGGGAGCCTACGAGCAGTACTTC. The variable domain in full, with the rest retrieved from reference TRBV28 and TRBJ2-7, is DVKVTQSSRYLVKRTGEKVFLECVQDMDHENMFWYRQDPGLGLRLIYFSYDVKMKEKGDIPEGYSVSREKKERFSLILESASTNQTSMYLCASSPQTSGGAYEQYFGPGTRLTVT.

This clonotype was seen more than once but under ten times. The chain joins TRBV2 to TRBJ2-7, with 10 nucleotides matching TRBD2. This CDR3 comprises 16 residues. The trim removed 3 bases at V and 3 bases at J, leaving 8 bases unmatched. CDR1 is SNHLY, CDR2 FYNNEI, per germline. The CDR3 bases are TGTGCCAGCAGTGAGTACGGCCCTAGCGGGGGCTACGAGCAGTACTTC. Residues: CASSEYGPSGGYEQYF.

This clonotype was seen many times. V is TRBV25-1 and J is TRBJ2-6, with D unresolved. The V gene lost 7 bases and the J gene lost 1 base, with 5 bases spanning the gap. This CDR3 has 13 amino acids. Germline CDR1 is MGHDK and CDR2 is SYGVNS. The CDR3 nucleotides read TGTGCCAGCACTCGTTCTGGGGCCAACGTCCTGACTTTC. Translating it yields CASTRSGANVLTF.

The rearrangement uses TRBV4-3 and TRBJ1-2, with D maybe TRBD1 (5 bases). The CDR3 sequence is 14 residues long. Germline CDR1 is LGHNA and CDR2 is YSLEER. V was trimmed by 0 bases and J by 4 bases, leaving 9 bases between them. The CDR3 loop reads CASSQDETAYGYTF. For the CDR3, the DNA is TGCGCCAGCAGCCAAGACGAGACAGCCTATGGCTACACCTTC.

Here the CDR3 reads CASSIDGDVQYF. The CDR3 DNA sequence: TGTGCCAGTAGTATTGATGGGGACGTTCAGTACTTC. The chain links TRBV19 to TRBJ2-4; D may correspond to TRBD1 or TRBD2 (5 bases each). The V end lost 3 bases, the J end lost 11 bases, and 11 bases lay between the germline ends. CDR3 size: 12 residues. Germline CDR1 reads LNHDA; CDR2 reads SQIVND (reference sequence).

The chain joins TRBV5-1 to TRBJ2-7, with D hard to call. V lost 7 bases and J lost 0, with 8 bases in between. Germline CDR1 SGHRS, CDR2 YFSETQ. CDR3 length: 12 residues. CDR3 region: CASFNPSYEQYF. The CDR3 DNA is TGCGCCAGCTTCAATCCCTCCTACGAGCAGTACTTC.

CDR3 region: CSARSPKNEKLFF. In DNA form, the CDR3 reads TGCAGTGCTAGATCACCGAAGAATGAAAAACTGTTTTTT. The genes are TRBV20-1 and TRBJ1-4, with D unclear. Trimming removed 2 bases from V and 5 bases from J, with 9 bases in between. The CDR3 length is 13 residues. Germline values: CDR1 DFQATT, CDR2 SNEGSKA (reference sequence).

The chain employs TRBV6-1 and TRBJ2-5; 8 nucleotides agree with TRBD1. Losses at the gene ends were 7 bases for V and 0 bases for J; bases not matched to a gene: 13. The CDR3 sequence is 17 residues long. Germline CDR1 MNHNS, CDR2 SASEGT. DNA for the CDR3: TGTGCCAGCACCGCAGGGGGCTCGAGGTCCAACCAAGAGACCCAGTACTTC. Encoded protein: CASTAGGSRSNQETQYF.

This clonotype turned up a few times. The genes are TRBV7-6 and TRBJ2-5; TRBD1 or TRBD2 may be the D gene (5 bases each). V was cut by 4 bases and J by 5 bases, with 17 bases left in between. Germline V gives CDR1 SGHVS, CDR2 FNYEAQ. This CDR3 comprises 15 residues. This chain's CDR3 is CASSSHGTPWETQYF. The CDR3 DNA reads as TGTGCCAGCAGCTCCCACGGGACGCCGTGGGAGACCCAGTACTTC. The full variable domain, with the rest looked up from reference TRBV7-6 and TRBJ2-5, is GAGVSQSPRYKVTKRGQDVALRCDPISGHVSLYWYRQALGQGPEFLTYFNYEAQQDKSGLPNDRFSAERPEGSISTLTIQRTEQRDSAMYRCASSSHGTPWETQYFGPGTRLLVL.

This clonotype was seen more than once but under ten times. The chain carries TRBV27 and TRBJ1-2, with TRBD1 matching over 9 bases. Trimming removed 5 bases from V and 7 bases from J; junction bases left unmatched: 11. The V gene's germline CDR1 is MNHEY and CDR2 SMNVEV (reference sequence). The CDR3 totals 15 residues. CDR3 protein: CASSPGTGKVAGYTF. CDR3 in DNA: TGTGCCAGCAGTCCCGGGACAGGGAAGGTTGCTGGCTACACCTTC.

The CDR3 nucleotides are TGCGCCAGCAGCGCGATCGACTACAATGAGCAGTTCTTC. Translating it yields CASSAIDYNEQFF. The chain joins TRBV5-1 to TRBJ2-1; D is ambiguous. CDR1 and CDR2 from the germline V gene are SGHRS and YFSETQ. The CDR3 has 13 amino acids. V dropped 4 bases and J dropped 3 bases, with 8 bases sitting between them.

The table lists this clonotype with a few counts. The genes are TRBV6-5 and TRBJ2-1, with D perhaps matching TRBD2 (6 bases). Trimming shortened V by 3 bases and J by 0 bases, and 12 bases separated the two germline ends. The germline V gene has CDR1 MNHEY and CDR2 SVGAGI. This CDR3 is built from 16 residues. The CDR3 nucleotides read TGTGCCAGCAGTTATACTAGCCGAGGCTCCTACAATGAGCAGTTCTTC. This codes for CASSYTSRGSYNEQFF.

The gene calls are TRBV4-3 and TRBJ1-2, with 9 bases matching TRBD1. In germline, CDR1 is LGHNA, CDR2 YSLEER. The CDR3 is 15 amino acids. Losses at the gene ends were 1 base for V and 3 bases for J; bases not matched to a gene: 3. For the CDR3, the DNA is TGCGCCAGCAGCCAAGCACAGGGGGCCGACTATGGCTACACCTTC. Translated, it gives CASSQAQGADYGYTF.

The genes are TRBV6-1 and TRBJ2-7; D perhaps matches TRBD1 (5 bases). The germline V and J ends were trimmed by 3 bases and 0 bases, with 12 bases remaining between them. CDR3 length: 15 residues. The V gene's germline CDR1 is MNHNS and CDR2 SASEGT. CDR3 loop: CASSDRVVPSYEQYF. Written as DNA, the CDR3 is TGTGCCAGCAGTGACAGGGTCGTCCCCTCCTACGAGCAGTACTTC.

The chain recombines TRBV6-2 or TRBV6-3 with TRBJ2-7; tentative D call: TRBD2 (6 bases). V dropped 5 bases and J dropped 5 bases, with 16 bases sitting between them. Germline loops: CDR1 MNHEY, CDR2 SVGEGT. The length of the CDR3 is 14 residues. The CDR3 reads CASSHYRGRNEQYF. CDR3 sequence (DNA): TGTGCCAGCAGTCACTACCGGGGGAGGAACGAGCAGTACTTC.

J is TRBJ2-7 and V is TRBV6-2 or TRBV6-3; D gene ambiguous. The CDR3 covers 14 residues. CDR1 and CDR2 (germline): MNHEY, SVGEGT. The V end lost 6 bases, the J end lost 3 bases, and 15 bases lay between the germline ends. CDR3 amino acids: CASSYSASGYEQYF. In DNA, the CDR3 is TGTGCCAGCAGCTACAGCGCCTCCGGCTACGAGCAGTACTTC.

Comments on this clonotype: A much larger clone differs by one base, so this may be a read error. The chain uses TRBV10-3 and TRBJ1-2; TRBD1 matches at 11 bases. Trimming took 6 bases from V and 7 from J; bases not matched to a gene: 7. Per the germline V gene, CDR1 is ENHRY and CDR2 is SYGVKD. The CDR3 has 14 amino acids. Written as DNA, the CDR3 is TGTGCCATCAGGGGTGGGACAGGGGGAGCTGGCTACACCTTC. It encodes CAIRGGTGGAGYTF.

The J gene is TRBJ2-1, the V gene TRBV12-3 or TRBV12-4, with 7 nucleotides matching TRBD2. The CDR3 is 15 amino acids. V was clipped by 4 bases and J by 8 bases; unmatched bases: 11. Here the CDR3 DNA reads TGTGCCAGCAGTTCCGTAACCATGGCGGGGGATGAGCAGTTCTTC. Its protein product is CASSSVTMAGDEQFF.

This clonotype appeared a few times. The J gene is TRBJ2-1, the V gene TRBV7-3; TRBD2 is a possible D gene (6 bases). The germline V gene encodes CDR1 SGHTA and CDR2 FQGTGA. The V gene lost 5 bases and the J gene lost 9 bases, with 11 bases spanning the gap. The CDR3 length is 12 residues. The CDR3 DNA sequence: TGTGCCAGCAGCGATGGGACTGCTGAGCAGTTCTTC. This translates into CASSDGTAEQFF.

Here the CDR3 reads CASSPRLAGQTQYF. The DNA of the CDR3 is TGTGCCAGCAGCCCTCGGCTAGCGGGGCAGACCCAGTACTTC. The chain couples TRBV7-8 to TRBJ2-7; 9 bases fit TRBD2. The DNA matches TRBJ2-5 better at its end, which makes the J call doubtful. The CDR3 spans 14 residues. In germline, CDR1 is SGHVS, CDR2 FQNEAQ.

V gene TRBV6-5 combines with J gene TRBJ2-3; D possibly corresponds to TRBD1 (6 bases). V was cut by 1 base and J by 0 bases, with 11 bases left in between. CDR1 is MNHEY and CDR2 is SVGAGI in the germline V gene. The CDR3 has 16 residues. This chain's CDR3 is CASSYLGTTSTDTQYF. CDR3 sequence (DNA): TGTGCCAGCAGTTACTTGGGGACAACCAGCACAGATACGCAGTATTTT.

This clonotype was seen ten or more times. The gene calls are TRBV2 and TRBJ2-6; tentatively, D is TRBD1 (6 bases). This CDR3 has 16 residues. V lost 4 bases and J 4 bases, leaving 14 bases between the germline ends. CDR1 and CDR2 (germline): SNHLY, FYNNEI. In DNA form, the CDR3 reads TGTGCCAGCAGTGCGAGATCAGGGGCCGGGGCCAACGTCCTGACTTTC. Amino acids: CASSARSGAGANVLTF.

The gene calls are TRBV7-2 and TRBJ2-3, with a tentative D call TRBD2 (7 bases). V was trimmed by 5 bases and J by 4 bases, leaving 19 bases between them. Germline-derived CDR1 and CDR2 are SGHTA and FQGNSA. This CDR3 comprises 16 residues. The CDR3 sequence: CASSPSQGGAPDTQYF. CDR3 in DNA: TGTGCCAGCAGCCCGTCTCAAGGGGGGGCACCAGATACGCAGTATTTT.

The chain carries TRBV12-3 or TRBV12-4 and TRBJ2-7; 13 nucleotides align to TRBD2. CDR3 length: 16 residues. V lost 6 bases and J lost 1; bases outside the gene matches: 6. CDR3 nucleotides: TGTGCCAGCAGATACCGGACTAGCGGGGGATCCTACGAGCAGTACTTC. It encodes CASRYRTSGGSYEQYF.

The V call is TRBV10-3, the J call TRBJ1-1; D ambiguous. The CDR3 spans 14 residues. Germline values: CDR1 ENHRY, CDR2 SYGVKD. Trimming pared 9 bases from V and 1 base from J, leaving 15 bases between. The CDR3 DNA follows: TGTGCCATTCAACGGGCCGCCCAGAACACTGAAGCTTTCTTT. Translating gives CAIQRAAQNTEAFF.

CDR3 protein: CASSFPTGGGHTF. CDR3 DNA: TGTGCCAGCAGTTTCCCCACAGGGGGGGGCCACACCTTC. V and J are TRBV28 and TRBJ1-2; 8 bases fit TRBD1. Losses at the gene ends were 3 bases for V and 12 bases for J; bases not matched to a gene: 9. The CDR3 length is 13 residues. From germline, CDR1 is MDHEN and CDR2 SYDVKM.

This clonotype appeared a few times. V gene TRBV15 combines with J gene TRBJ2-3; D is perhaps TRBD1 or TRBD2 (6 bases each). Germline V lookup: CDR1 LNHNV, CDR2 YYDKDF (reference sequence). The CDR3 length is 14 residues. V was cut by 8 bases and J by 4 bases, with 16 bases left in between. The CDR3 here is CATSRGGFSDTQYF. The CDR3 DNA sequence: TGTGCCACCTCTAGAGGGGGGTTTTCAGATACGCAGTATTTT.

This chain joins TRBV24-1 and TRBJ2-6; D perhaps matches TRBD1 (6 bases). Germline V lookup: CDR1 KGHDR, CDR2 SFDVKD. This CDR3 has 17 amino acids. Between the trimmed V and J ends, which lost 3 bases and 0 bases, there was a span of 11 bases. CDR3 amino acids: CATSDPTGPSGANVLTF. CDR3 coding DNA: TGTGCCACCAGTGATCCAACAGGGCCCTCTGGGGCCAACGTCCTGACTTTC.

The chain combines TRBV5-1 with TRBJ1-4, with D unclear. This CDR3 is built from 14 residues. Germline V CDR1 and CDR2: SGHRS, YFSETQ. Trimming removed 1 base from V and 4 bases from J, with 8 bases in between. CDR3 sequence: CASSLTDFNEKLFF. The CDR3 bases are TGCGCCAGCAGCTTGACGGATTTTAATGAAAAACTGTTTTTT.

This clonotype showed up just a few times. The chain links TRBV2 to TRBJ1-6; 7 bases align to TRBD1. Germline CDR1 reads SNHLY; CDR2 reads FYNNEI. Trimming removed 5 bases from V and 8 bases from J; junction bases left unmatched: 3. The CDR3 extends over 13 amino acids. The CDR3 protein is CASSSQGDSPLHF. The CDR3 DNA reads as TGTGCCAGCAGTAGTCAGGGGGATTCACCCCTCCACTTT. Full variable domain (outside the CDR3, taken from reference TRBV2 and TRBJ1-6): EPEVTQTPSHQVTQMGQEVILRCVPISNHLYFYWYRQILGQKVEFLVSFYNNEISEKSEIFDDQFSVERPDGSNFTLKIRSTKLEDSAMYFCASSSQGDSPLHFGNGTRLTVT.

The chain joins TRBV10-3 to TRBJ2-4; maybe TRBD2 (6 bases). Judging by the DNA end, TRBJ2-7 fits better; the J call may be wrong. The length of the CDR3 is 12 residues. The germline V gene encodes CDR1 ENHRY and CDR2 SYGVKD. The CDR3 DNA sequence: TGTGCCATCAGGAGGGAGGCCTACGAGCAGTACTTC. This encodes CAIRREAYEQYF.